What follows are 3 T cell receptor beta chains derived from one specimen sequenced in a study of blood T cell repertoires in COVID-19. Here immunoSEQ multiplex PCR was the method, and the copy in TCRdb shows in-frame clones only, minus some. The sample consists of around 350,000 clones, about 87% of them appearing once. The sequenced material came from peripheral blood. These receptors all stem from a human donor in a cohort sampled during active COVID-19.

The CDR3 sequence is CASSNEDRGAKLFF. Written as DNA, the CDR3 is TGTGCCAGCAGTAATGAGGACAGGGGGGCAAAACTGTTTTTT. V usage is TRBV2 and J usage is TRBJ1-4, with TRBD1 matching 10 bases. CDR1 is SNHLY, CDR2 FYNNEI, per germline. The CDR3 runs to 14 residues. After removal of 5 bases from V and 10 bases from J, the junction contained 7 bases not matched to a gene.

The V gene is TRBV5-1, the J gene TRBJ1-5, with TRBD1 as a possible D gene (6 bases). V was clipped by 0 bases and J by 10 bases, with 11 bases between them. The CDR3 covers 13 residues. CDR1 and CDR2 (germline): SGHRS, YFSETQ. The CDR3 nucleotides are TGCGCCAGCAGCTTGGGGGGGCCCGGACCCCAGCATTTT. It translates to CASSLGGPGPQHF. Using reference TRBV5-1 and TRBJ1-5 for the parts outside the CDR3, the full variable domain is KAGVTQTPRYLIKTRGQQVTLSCSPISGHRSVSWYQQTPGQGLQFLFEYFSETQRNKGNFPGRFSGRQFSNSRSEMNVSTLELGDSALYLCASSLGGPGPQHFGDGTRLSIL.

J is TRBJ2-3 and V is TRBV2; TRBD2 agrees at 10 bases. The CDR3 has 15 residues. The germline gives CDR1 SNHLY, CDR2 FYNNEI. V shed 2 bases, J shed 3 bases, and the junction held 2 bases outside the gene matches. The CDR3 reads CASSELAGATDTQYF. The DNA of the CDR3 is TGTGCCAGCAGTGAACTAGCGGGGGCTACAGATACGCAGTATTTT.